The rows below give T cell receptor beta chains drawn from one sample of a study of T cells in Graves' hyperthyroidism and ophthalmopathy. Via MiXCR, TCRdb re-called the multiplex PCR reads, giving one row per CDR3 protein. The sample carries about 400,000 distinct CDR3 sequences, about 14% recorded once. Sequenced sample: blood. The receptors were gathered from a woman aged 30 to 39 with Graves' ophthalmopathy. The conserved cysteine and the conserved F or W are not part of the CDR3 here.

>TRBJ2-3|TRBV18
ASSPDQSTDTQY
>TRBJ2-2|TRBV7-2
ASSLDTENTGELF
>TRBJ1-5|TRBV20-1
SAGRTRSNQPQH
>TRBJ1-2|TRBV7-6
ASRPGTGGTYGYT
>TRBJ1-1|TRBV15
ATSRDLFEDTEAF
>TRBJ2-3|TRBV15
ATSRDRIGTTDTQY
>TRBJ2-7|TRBV28
ASRSGGALREQY
>TRBJ2-1|TRBV11-3
ASSLDAGLGEQF
>TRBJ2-7|TRBV7-9
ASSLTGAGHEQY
>TRBJ2-2|TRBV13
ASSLYRGGTGELF